The present TCR beta chain was sequenced within a study of vaccination and CD4 T cells after COVID-19. Turning to the study itself: Comprising six males and four females, the convalescent participants counted two Hispanic individuals among them. Each post-COVID sample was drawn after diagnosis, and the median interval was approximately 100 days (range 35 to 161). Overlapping peptides covering the spike proteins of SARS-CoV-2, HCoV-NL63, HCoV-OC43 and HCoV-229E were added to stimulate cells.

Cultured CD4+ T cell DNA was sequenced using the Oncomine TCR Beta short-read assay. TCRdb ran MiXCR on the PCR reads and lists one entry per CDR3 protein. Of about 18,000 distinct CDR3 sequences in the sample, around 60% were seen once. The CDR3 runs to 13 residues. Trimming removed 2 bases at V and 4 bases at J, with 6 bases between. CDR1 and CDR2 (germline): ENHRY, SYGVKD. About this clonotype itself: Its antigen is currently unknown.

Stated treatment: approximately 11-day PBMC culture with coronavirus spike peptide pools or control peptides (ViraFEST assay). ViraFEST used peptide pools to expand antigen-specific T cells and subsequently sequenced their TCRs. The chain employs TRBV10-3 and TRBJ1-5, with unresolved D. The origin of this receptor is a human donor who had recovered from COVID-19. This specimen consisted of CD4+ T cells from blood, cultured in vitro, obtained before SARS-CoV-2 vaccination. The CDR3 is CAISERSNQPQHF. The CDR3 DNA sequence: TGTGCCATCAGTGAGCGGAGTAATCAGCCCCAGCATTTT.